The rows below give T cell receptor beta chains drawn from one sample of a study of Ad26.COV2.S vaccination and SARS-CoV-2 variants. The repertoire was sequenced with immunoSEQ multiplex PCR; TCRdb's copy has only in-frame clones and lacks some. Of about 320,000 clones in the sample, around 90% were seen once. Sequencing used peripheral blood, obtained in a trial of Ad26.COV2.S vaccine versus placebo. The origin of the receptors is a person between 18 and 59 years old who received the Ad26.COV2.S COVID-19 vaccine or a placebo. Both conserved end residues are part of each CDR3. Fields, in order: CDR3 length, V gene, D gene, clone size, J gene, CDR3 DNA, CDR3 protein. The D gene is left open where the match is weak. The size of a clone is reported for some rows only, either as once, few or many, or as a class for expanded clones.

CDR3 length: 13
V gene: TRBV6-2/TRBV6-3
D gene: .
clone size: .
J gene: TRBJ2-2
CDR3 DNA: TGTGCCAGCAGTTACTACAACACCGGGGAGCTGTTTTTT
CDR3 protein: CASSYYNTGELFF

CDR3 length: 13
V gene: TRBV24-1
D gene: .
clone size: .
J gene: TRBJ1-1
CDR3 DNA: TGTGCCACCAGTGAGGGTTCGGGCACTGAAGCTTTCTTT
CDR3 protein: CATSEGSGTEAFF

CDR3 length: 16
V gene: TRBV5-1
D gene: .
clone size: .
J gene: TRBJ1-4
CDR3 DNA: TGCGCCAGCAGCTTGGCCGTGGCAGGGACTAATGAAAAACTGTTTTTT
CDR3 protein: CASSLAVAGTNEKLFF

CDR3 length: 15
V gene: TRBV7-9
D gene: TRBD1
clone size: .
J gene: TRBJ1-1
CDR3 DNA: TGTGCCAGCAGCTTAGATCTGGGGACAGGGACTGAAGCTTTCTTT
CDR3 protein: CASSLDLGTGTEAFF

CDR3 length: 16
V gene: TRBV9
D gene: TRBD1
clone size: .
J gene: TRBJ1-1
CDR3 DNA: TGTGCCAGCAGCGTAGGGCAGGGGGCAATGAACACTGAAGCTTTCTTT
CDR3 protein: CASSVGQGAMNTEAFF

CDR3 length: 19
V gene: TRBV9
D gene: .
clone size: .
J gene: TRBJ2-1
CDR3 DNA: TGTGCCAGCAGCGTAGCTTTACCCTTTAACAGGGTAGCCTACAATGAGCAGTTCTTC
CDR3 protein: CASSVALPFNRVAYNEQFF

CDR3 length: 17
V gene: TRBV19
D gene: .
clone size: .
J gene: TRBJ2-2
CDR3 DNA: TGTGCCAGTAGTATAGAGAGCCCGAGAACAATTACCGGGGAGCTGTTTTTT
CDR3 protein: CASSIESPRTITGELFF

CDR3 length: 16
V gene: TRBV27
D gene: .
clone size: .
J gene: TRBJ2-7
CDR3 DNA: TGTGCCAGCAGTTTATTAGTGGCAGGGGGGCTCTACGAGCAGTACTTC
CDR3 protein: CASSLLVAGGLYEQYF

CDR3 length: 14
V gene: TRBV5-1
D gene: TRBD1
clone size: .
J gene: TRBJ1-2
CDR3 DNA: TGCGCCAGCAGCTCCGGACAGGGCGACTATGGCTACACCTTC
CDR3 protein: CASSSGQGDYGYTF

CDR3 length: 21
V gene: TRBV15
D gene: TRBD1
clone size: .
J gene: TRBJ1-5
CDR3 DNA: TGTGCCACCAGCAGAGATCTAAGGGACAGGGGAGAATTTTTGAGCAATCAGCCCCAGCATTTT
CDR3 protein: CATSRDLRDRGEFLSNQPQHF

CDR3 length: 15
V gene: TRBV6-6
D gene: TRBD1
clone size: .
J gene: TRBJ1-6
CDR3 DNA: TGTGCCAGCACTAAGACAGGGATGGGCAATTCACCCCTCCACTTT
CDR3 protein: CASTKTGMGNSPLHF

CDR3 length: 16
V gene: TRBV23-1
D gene: .
clone size: .
J gene: TRBJ2-7
CDR3 DNA: TGCGCCAGCAGTCCCAGGAAGGGGCCCCCTACTAGAGAGCAGTACTTC
CDR3 protein: CASSPRKGPPTREQYF

CDR3 length: 15
V gene: TRBV4-1
D gene: TRBD1
clone size: once
J gene: TRBJ1-2
CDR3 DNA: TGCGCCAGCAGCGCCTCCTCGGACAGGGTCTATGGCTACACCTTC
CDR3 protein: CASSASSDRVYGYTF

CDR3 length: 13
V gene: TRBV29-1
D gene: .
clone size: once
J gene: TRBJ2-7
CDR3 DNA: TGCAGCGTTCGGCAAGTATTAACCTACGAGCAGTACTTC
CDR3 protein: CSVRQVLTYEQYF

CDR3 length: 15
V gene: TRBV7-8
D gene: .
clone size: .
J gene: TRBJ1-3
CDR3 DNA: TGTGCCAGCAGCTTCGAGGGCGCGAGGGGAAACACCATATATTTT
CDR3 protein: CASSFEGARGNTIYF